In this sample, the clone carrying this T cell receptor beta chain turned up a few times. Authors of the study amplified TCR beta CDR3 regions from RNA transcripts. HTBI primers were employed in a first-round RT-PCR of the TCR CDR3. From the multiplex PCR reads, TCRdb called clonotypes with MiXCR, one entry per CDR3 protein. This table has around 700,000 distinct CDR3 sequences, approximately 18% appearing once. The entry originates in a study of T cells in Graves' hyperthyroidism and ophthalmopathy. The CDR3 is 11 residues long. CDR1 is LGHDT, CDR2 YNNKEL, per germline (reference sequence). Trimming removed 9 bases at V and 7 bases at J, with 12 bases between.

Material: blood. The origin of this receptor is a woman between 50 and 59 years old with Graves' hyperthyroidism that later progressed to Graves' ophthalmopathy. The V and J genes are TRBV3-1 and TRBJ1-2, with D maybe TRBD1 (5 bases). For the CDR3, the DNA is TGTGCCAGTTGGGGGGATCTTGGCTACACCTTC. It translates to CASWGDLGYTF.